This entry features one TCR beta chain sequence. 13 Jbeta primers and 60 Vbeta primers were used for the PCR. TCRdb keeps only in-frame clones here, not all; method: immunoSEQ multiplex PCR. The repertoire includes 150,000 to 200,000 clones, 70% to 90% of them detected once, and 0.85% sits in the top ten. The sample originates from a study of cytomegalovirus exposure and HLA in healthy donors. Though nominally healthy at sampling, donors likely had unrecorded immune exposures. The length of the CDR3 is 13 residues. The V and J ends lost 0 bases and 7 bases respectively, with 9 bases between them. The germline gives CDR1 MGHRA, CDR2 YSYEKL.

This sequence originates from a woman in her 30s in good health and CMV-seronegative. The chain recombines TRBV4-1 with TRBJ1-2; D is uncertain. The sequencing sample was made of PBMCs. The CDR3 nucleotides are TGCGCCAGCAGCCAAGAGCCCGGGTCTGGCTACACCTTC. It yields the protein CASSQEPGSGYTF.